The 19 T cell receptor beta chains below all came from one sample that was sequenced in a study of T cell responses to AZD1222 COVID-19 vaccine. Sequenced by immunoSEQ multiplex PCR; TCRdb stores in-frame clones only, minus some. Of 90,000 to 150,000 clones listed, around 89% are singletons. This specimen was peripheral blood, taken on day 0 of AZD1222 vaccination. These receptors all come from an adult in good health.

V usage is TRBV5-6 and J usage is TRBJ2-4; 8 bases fit TRBD1. Trimming removed 4 bases from V and 3 bases from J; junction bases left unmatched: 6. Germline CDR1 is SGHDT and CDR2 is YYEEEE. The CDR3 covers 15 residues. Here the CDR3 DNA reads TGTGCCAGCAGCGCGAAGACAGGGGTCAAAAACATTCAGTACTTC. This codes for CASSAKTGVKNIQYF.

The chain employs TRBV2 and TRBJ1-2, with a possible D match to TRBD1 (6 bases). V was clipped by 9 bases and J by 4 bases, with 15 bases between them. The CDR3 totals 13 residues. Germline V lookup: CDR1 SNHLY, CDR2 FYNNEI. The CDR3 spells CARASADSYGYTF. CDR3 bases: TGTGCCAGAGCGAGTGCGGACAGCTATGGCTACACCTTC.

V gene TRBV14 combines with J gene TRBJ1-6; possibly TRBD1 for D (5 bases). Trimming shortened V by 4 bases and J by 2 bases, and 9 bases separated the two germline ends. Germline V gene sequence: CDR1 SGHDN, CDR2 FVKESK. The CDR3 runs 15 residues. The CDR3 reads CASSPRDPYNSPLHF. The CDR3, as DNA: TGTGCCAGCAGCCCTCGGGACCCCTATAATTCACCCCTCCACTTT.

V usage is TRBV4-3 and J usage is TRBJ1-2; D not certain. The CDR3 spans 14 residues. Germline V gene lookup returns CDR1 LGHNA and CDR2 YSLEER. V was cut by 0 bases and J by 9 bases, with 14 bases left in between. This CDR3 is CASSQDIRAQSYTF. CDR3 DNA: TGCGCCAGCAGCCAAGATATTAGGGCCCAGAGCTACACCTTC.

This sequence joins TRBV9 and TRBJ1-6; no firm D call. Germline V gene lookup returns CDR1 SGDLS and CDR2 YYNGEE. The V and J ends lost 0 bases and 10 bases respectively, with 14 bases between them. This CDR3 has 15 amino acids. Here the CDR3 reads CASSVESSPRSPLHF. The CDR3 region has the DNA TGTGCCAGCAGCGTAGAATCTTCCCCCCGGTCACCCCTCCACTTT. The whole variable domain, filled in from reference TRBV9 and TRBJ1-6, reads DSGVTQTPKHLITATGQRVTLRCSPRSGDLSVYWYQQSLDQGLQFLIQYYNGEERAKGNILERFSAQQFPDLHSELNLSSLELGDSALYFCASSVESSPRSPLHFGNGTRLTVT.

J is TRBJ2-2 and V is TRBV4-3; D could derive from TRBD1 or TRBD2 (6 bases each). Germline-derived CDR1 and CDR2 are LGHNA and YSLEER. The CDR3 has 16 amino acids. Trimming left V 0 bases short and J 3 bases short, with 11 bases between. This CDR3 reads CASSQEPGGYTGELFF. CDR3 DNA sequence: TGCGCCAGCAGCCAAGAGCCCGGGGGCTACACCGGGGAGCTGTTTTTT.

The chain is built from TRBV11-3 and TRBJ1-2; D not certain. Germline loops: CDR1 SGHNT, CDR2 YENEEA. This CDR3 is built from 12 residues. Deletions cut 3 bases from V and 9 bases from J, with 11 bases between. CDR3 sequence reads: CASSLAQSCYTF. CDR3 sequence (DNA): TGTGCCAGCAGCTTGGCACAGTCGTGCTACACCTTC.

The chain has TRBV10-2 and TRBJ2-1; D may match TRBD1 or TRBD2 (5 bases each). This CDR3 is built from 17 residues. Trimming stripped 3 bases from V and 0 bases from J, with 15 bases between. Germline lookup yields CDR1 WSHSY and CDR2 SAAADI. In DNA, the CDR3 is TGCGCCAGCAGTGAAGTTGGGAAGGGGAGCTCCTACAATGAGCAGTTCTTC. Translating it yields CASSEVGKGSSYNEQFF.

The V call is TRBV7-9, the J call TRBJ2-7; 7 bases map to TRBD1. Germline CDR1 reads SEHNR; CDR2 reads FQNEAQ (reference sequence). CDR3 size: 19 residues. V lost 4 bases, J lost 0 bases, and 18 bases stayed unmatched. The CDR3 coding sequence is TGTGCCAGCAGCTCGTGGACAGGTTTTGGGCAACTCCACTCCTACGAGCAGTACTTC. Encoded protein: CASSSWTGFGQLHSYEQYF.

This chain links TRBV27 with TRBJ1-1, with D possibly being TRBD1 (6 bases). This CDR3 comprises 16 residues. V lost 0 bases and J 0 bases, leaving 11 bases between the germline ends. Germline CDR1 MNHEY, CDR2 SMNVEV (reference sequence). In DNA form, the CDR3 reads TGTGCCAGCAGTTTATCGAGAGGGACACTGAACACTGAAGCTTTCTTT. Its protein is CASSLSRGTLNTEAFF.

This clone was observed a handful of times. The CDR3, as DNA: TGCGCCAGCAGTAAGCGGGGGAGCTCCTACAATGAGCAGTTCTTC. Translated: CASSKRGSSYNEQFF. V gene TRBV10-1 combines with J gene TRBJ2-1; 8 bases match TRBD2. The V gene's germline CDR1 is WNHNN and CDR2 SYGVQD (reference sequence). V was clipped by 5 bases and J by 0 bases; unmatched bases: 3. CDR3 length equals 15 residues.

J is TRBJ1-4 and V is TRBV28, with 7 positions matching TRBD1. This CDR3 contains 14 residues. CDR1 and CDR2 (germline): MDHEN, SYDVKM. The V gene end was trimmed by 9 bases and the J gene end by 7 bases; junction bases not matched to a gene: 11. CDR3 DNA sequence: TGTGCCAGTAGGGGGCGATCCCGGGGTGAAAAACTGTTTTTT. This sequence encodes CASRGRSRGEKLFF.

The genes are TRBV2 and TRBJ2-3, with D uncertain. CDR1 and CDR2 (germline): SNHLY, FYNNEI. Trimming pared 1 base from V and 2 bases from J, leaving 10 bases between. The CDR3 has 15 residues. The CDR3: CASSEDLVPTDTQYF. The CDR3 region has the DNA TGTGCCAGCAGTGAAGACCTCGTACCCACAGATACGCAGTATTTT.

CDR3 amino acids: CASSQGHQETQYF. CDR3 in DNA: TGTGCCAGCAGCCAAGGACACCAAGAGACCCAGTACTTC. The gene calls are TRBV7-3 and TRBJ2-5; D unresolved. Germline loops: CDR1 SGHTA, CDR2 FQGTGA. This CDR3 spans 13 amino acids. The V end was cut by 5 bases, the J end by 0 bases, with 7 bases between.

This clone was seen a single time. The chain combines TRBV5-1 with TRBJ1-3, with no clear D. Germline-derived CDR1 and CDR2 are SGHRS and YFSETQ. This CDR3 has 16 residues. Trimming pared 4 bases from V and 0 bases from J, leaving 14 bases between. The CDR3 sequence is CASSIASRDSGNTIYF. Written as DNA, the CDR3 is TGCGCCAGCAGCATAGCTTCACGAGACTCTGGAAACACCATATATTTT.

The gene calls are TRBV6-5 and TRBJ1-1, with 7 bases lining up with TRBD1. From germline, CDR1 is MNHEY and CDR2 SVGAGI. The CDR3 consists of 14 residues. With 4 bases clipped from V and 5 bases from J, the junction kept 7 bases outside the gene matches. DNA for the CDR3: TGTGCCAGCAGTTCAGGGGGGGAACGGACTGAAGCTTTCTTT. It is translated as CASSSGGERTEAFF.

V is TRBV4-1 and J is TRBJ1-1, with D perhaps matching TRBD1 (6 bases). Germline values: CDR1 MGHRA, CDR2 YSYEKL. CDR3 length equals 14 residues. V was cut by 0 bases and J by 3 bases, with 8 bases left in between. The CDR3, as DNA: TGCGCCAGCAGCCAAGATCGGGGGCACACTGAAGCTTTCTTT. This gives the protein CASSQDRGHTEAFF.

The chain joins TRBV27 to TRBJ2-7; D unresolved. This CDR3 comprises 14 residues. Deletions cut 5 bases from V and 4 bases from J, with 15 bases between. Germline values: CDR1 MNHEY, CDR2 SMNVEV (reference sequence). CDR3 region: CASSPRLIAYEQYF. The CDR3 DNA is TGTGCCAGCAGTCCAAGGCTCATTGCGTACGAGCAGTACTTC.

To note about this clone: The sample has other DNA sequences that encode this CDR3 too. The V call is TRBV7-9, the J call TRBJ1-1, with D hard to call. Between the trimmed V and J ends, which lost 5 bases and 4 bases, there was a span of 11 bases. This CDR3 spans 13 amino acids. Germline V gene lookup returns CDR1 SEHNR and CDR2 FQNEAQ (reference sequence). The CDR3 protein is CASSLDGITEAFF. CDR3 nucleotides: TGTGCCAGCAGCCTCGACGGGATCACTGAAGCTTTCTTT. Variable domain in full (rest from reference TRBV7-9 and TRBJ1-1): DTGVSQNPRHKITKRGQNVTFRCDPISEHNRLYWYRQTLGQGPEFLTYFQNEAQLEKSRLLSDRFSAERPKGSFSTLEIQRTEQGDSAMYLCASSLDGITEAFFGQGTRLTVV.